The T cell receptor beta chain under discussion was sequenced for a study of early T cells in non-severe SARS-CoV-2 infection. The germline V gene has CDR1 SGHNT and CDR2 YYREEE (reference sequence). Trimming at V came to 1 base and at J to 12 bases, leaving 15 bases not matched to a gene. The CDR3 runs to 17 residues. TCRdb reanalysed the 5' RACE reads using MiXCR and keeps one entry per CDR3 protein. The sample includes about 80,000 distinct CDR3 sequences, approximately 5% of them seen just once. The sequence derives from an adult who was a healthcare worker with PCR-confirmed SARS-CoV-2 infection or an uninfected control (not recorded which). This sequence joins TRBV5-4 and TRBJ2-1; 11 bases align to TRBD2. Sequencing was performed on whole blood, taken at baseline. CDR3 in DNA: TGTGCCAGCAGCTTGAAACTTTCGCTAGCGGGAGGTCATGGGCAGTTCTTC. It translates to CASSLKLSLAGGHGQFF.